The rows below give T cell receptor beta chains drawn from one sample of a study of T-cell reconstitution after alpha-beta-depleted transplantation in children. TCRdb re-derived calls from the PCR reads in MiXCR, one entry per CDR3 protein. The sample yields hundreds of thousands of distinct CDR3 sequences, around 10% seen once. Source: peripheral blood, taken 180 days after TCRalphabeta/CD19-depleted stem cell transplant. The receptors were sampled from a male patient aged 2 to 10 who had a stem cell transplant for chronic granulomatous disease, so the T cells may come from the graft donor. Both conserved end residues are part of each CDR3. D genes are given only for firm matches. Not every row has a clone size; where given, it reads once, few, many or a size class.

TRBD1,14,TRBJ1-4,TRBV3-1,many,CASSPDRAFEKLFF
TRBD2,12,TRBJ2-7,TRBV7-6,many,CASSSSGSLQYF
.,14,TRBJ2-3,TRBV12-3/TRBV12-4,.,CASTSLAVTDTHYF
TRBD2,16,TRBJ2-1,TRBV20-1,few,CSAPRGLAGGQGEQFF
.,13,TRBJ1-5,TRBV5-1,many,CASSLGERQPQHF
TRBD2,15,TRBJ2-2,TRBV11-3,.,CASSQGLAGVGEPFF
.,14,TRBJ1-5,TRBV4-1,many,CASSQRQSNQPQHF
.,14,TRBJ2-3,TRBV9,many,CASTRTGGPDTQYF
TRBD1,14,TRBJ2-5,TRBV12-3/TRBV12-4,few,CASSADREQETQYF
TRBD2,15,TRBJ2-7,TRBV11-1,many,CASRITTSASYEQYF
TRBD2,14,TRBJ2-1,TRBV20-1,many,CSAGGLAGVNEQFF
.,19,TRBJ2-2,TRBV12-3/TRBV12-4,.,CASRPLSPRGLTNTGELFF
.,14,TRBJ2-1,TRBV10-2,many,CASSEDPRDTEQFF
.,13,TRBJ2-5,TRBV6-6,many,CASSRGRKETQYF
TRBD2,18,TRBJ2-3,TRBV15,many,CATSRDRAGALLTDTQYF
TRBD2,14,TRBJ2-5,TRBV4-2,many,CASSQSAGGETQYF
TRBD1,14,TRBJ1-1,TRBV6-5,many,CASSPTGVNTEAFF
TRBD1,14,TRBJ1-6,TRBV9,many,CASSVTGSNSPLHF
.,16,TRBJ2-3,TRBV5-1,many,CASSFRDLRATDTQYF
TRBD1,16,TRBJ1-1,TRBV11-2,.,CASSLTRGQRNTEAFF
TRBD1,16,TRBJ2-5,TRBV5-6,many,CASIFRGTGGKETQYF
.,15,TRBJ1-6,TRBV20-1,many,CSARWGQGDNSPLHF
.,12,TRBJ1-2,TRBV5-1,many,CASRQASYGYTF
.,12,TRBJ2-1,TRBV18,.,CASSSVQNEQFF
.,15,TRBJ2-1,TRBV6-5,many,CASSYAGSLSNEQFF
.,15,TRBJ1-2,TRBV7-8,many,CASSLKGTGYYGYTF
.,12,TRBJ2-7,TRBV18,many,CASFSIPYEQYF
TRBD1,15,TRBJ1-5,TRBV11-2,many,CASSSGQGAKQPQHF
TRBD2,13,TRBJ2-3,TRBV6-1,.,CASSARLADTQYF
.,13,TRBJ1-1,TRBV11-2,many,CASSRGQYTEAFF
.,16,TRBJ1-5,TRBV11-2,many,CASSPLRGGSNQPQHF
TRBD1,15,TRBJ1-1,TRBV10-3,many,CAIRRQGAGDTEAFF
.,16,TRBJ2-2,TRBV9,many,CASSVEADANTGELFF
.,13,TRBJ1-1,TRBV19,many,CASSNGLMTEAFF
.,14,TRBJ1-1,TRBV5-1,many,CASSLVQANTEAFF
TRBD1,13,TRBJ2-7,TRBV18,.,CASSQGVSYEQYF
TRBD1,15,TRBJ2-1,TRBV6-2/TRBV6-3,.,CASRAGTGDYNEQFF
.,14,TRBJ2-3,TRBV27,many,CASSLWKATDTQYF
.,13,TRBJ2-3,TRBV3-1,many,CASSNTLPDTQYF
TRBD1,15,TRBJ2-3,TRBV24-1,many,CATSDTGQLTDTQYF
.,14,TRBJ1-2,TRBV29-1,many,CSVELQGRDYGYTF
.,13,TRBJ1-2,TRBV20-1,many,CSATGAPQYGYTF
TRBD2,14,TRBJ2-7,TRBV29-1,many,CSVELAGGVGEQYF
.,12,TRBJ2-7,TRBV6-1,many,CASTSNGYEQYF
.,13,TRBJ2-7,TRBV11-2,many,CASSLNKDYEQYF
TRBD2,14,TRBJ2-7,TRBV30,many,CAWSLPGTRFEQYF
TRBD2,12,TRBJ2-5,TRBV20-1,many,CSGDRGGETQYF
TRBD1,18,TRBJ2-7,TRBV15,many,CATSGSLDRDLINYEQYF
TRBD2,13,TRBJ2-7,TRBV7-9,many,CASSTGGIHEQYF
TRBD2,15,TRBJ2-3,TRBV3-1,many,CASSKIAGARDTQYF
TRBD2,16,TRBJ2-3,TRBV19,many,CASSIEQRGFTDTQYF
.,13,TRBJ1-1,TRBV12-3/TRBV12-4,many,CASSITPGTEAFF
TRBD2,15,TRBJ2-1,TRBV11-2,.,CASSLAKREVVEQFF
TRBD1,15,TRBJ2-2,TRBV28,.,CASSNRQGETGELFF
.,13,TRBJ2-7,TRBV14,.,CASSRGLLLEQYF